A single sample gave rise to the 2 T cell receptor beta chains below, sequenced in a study of shared clonotypes between healthy human individuals (TCRdb year 2020). The library came from the immunoSEQ multiplex PCR assay. Entries here come from immuneACCESS through TCRdb and include only in-frame sequences with V and J called. Some clones fail to appear in such tables; in the studies checked, an unresolved V gene covers under half of the shortfall, and the cause of the remainder is unknown. This sample lists 2.5 million or so clones; more than 90% were detected once. The ten largest clones add up to over 0.12% of the sample. The sequencing input was naive CD4+ T cells sorted from blood. Interpreted using the paper, the cell subset or site label stands for: CD45RA+ positively selected. Receptor source: a young man in good health.

The V gene is TRBV7-2, the J gene TRBJ2-6, with 10 bases identical to TRBD1. The CDR3 has 15 residues. Germline V gene lookup returns CDR1 SGHTA and CDR2 FQGNSA. V was clipped by 4 bases and J by 8 bases; unmatched bases: 5. The CDR3 loop is CASSWTGGNPNVLTF. The DNA of the CDR3 is TGTGCCAGCAGCTGGACAGGGGGAAACCCCAACGTCCTGACTTTC.

The J gene is TRBJ2-7, the V gene TRBV10-3; a weak D match, TRBD1 (6 bases). Deletions cut 10 bases from V and 6 bases from J, with 13 bases between. The CDR3 covers 11 residues. Germline assignment: CDR1 ENHRY and CDR2 SYGVKD. The CDR3 spells CATLEDSEQYF. The CDR3 DNA is TGTGCCACCCTAGAGGACAGCGAGCAGTACTTC.